These 10 T cell receptor beta chains originate from one sample sequenced in a study of T cells in Graves' hyperthyroidism and ophthalmopathy. Template material for amplifying TCR beta CDR3 regions consisted of RNA transcripts. The HTBI primer set was used in a first-round RT-PCR of the TCR CDR3. MiXCR was run by TCRdb on the multiplex PCR reads, yielding one entry per CDR3 protein. The table shows a few hundred thousand distinct CDR3 sequences, with approximately 44% occurring only once. Input material: peripheral blood or thyroid tissue (not recorded which). The receptors stem from an adult woman with Graves' disease, either hyperthyroidism or ophthalmopathy (not recorded which).

This clonotype was found many times. The chain joins TRBV10-3 to TRBJ2-7; no definite D call. V lost 2 bases to trimming and J lost 6 bases, with 14 bases between them. CDR3 length: 14 residues. Germline CDR1 is ENHRY and CDR2 is SYGVKD. Here the CDR3 reads CAISERPSTLEQYF. In DNA form, the CDR3 reads TGTGCCATCAGTGAGAGGCCCAGCACTCTCGAGCAGTACTTC.

This chain uses TRBV20-1 with TRBJ1-6; D is unclear. Germline V gene lookup returns CDR1 DFQATT and CDR2 SNEGSKA (reference sequence). V was pared by 6 bases and J by 10 bases, with 16 bases between. The CDR3 is 13 amino acids. As DNA, the CDR3 is TGCAGTGCCCATTCCGGTTCTGGCTCACCCCTCCACTTT. Protein sequence: CSAHSGSGSPLHF.

This clonotype has only a few counts. The chain has TRBV4-1 and TRBJ2-2; no definite D call. Per the germline V gene, CDR1 is MGHRA and CDR2 is YSYEKL. Trimming removed 6 bases at V and 4 bases at J, with 12 bases between. This CDR3 has 14 amino acids. The CDR3 spells CASRRTDSTGELFF. In DNA form, the CDR3 reads TGCGCCAGCAGGCGGACGGATTCCACCGGGGAGCTGTTTTTT.

The chain recombines TRBV27 with TRBJ2-3; D is undetermined. The CDR3 sequence is 18 residues long. Germline-derived CDR1 and CDR2 are MNHEY and SMNVEV (reference sequence). Between the trimmed V and J ends, which lost 4 bases and 6 bases, there was a span of 26 bases. In DNA, the CDR3 is TGTGCCAGCAGTTCCCTGATGACCGGACGGTCGGCCCCGGATACGCAGTATTTT. Its translation: CASSSLMTGRSAPDTQYF.

In this sample, this clonotype turned up many times. The chain has TRBV4-1 and TRBJ2-5; maybe TRBD2 (5 bases). The V gene's germline CDR1 is MGHRA and CDR2 YSYEKL. V was shortened by 4 bases and J by 2 bases, with 17 bases between the two germline ends. CDR3 size: 16 residues. CDR3 nucleotide sequence: TGCGCCAGCAGCCTTCCAAAGTTCCGAGGGCAAGAGACCCAGTACTTC. Translating gives CASSLPKFRGQETQYF.

In this sample, this clonotype turned up many times. The chain carries TRBV2 and TRBJ2-2; 8 bases fit TRBD1. Per germline, CDR1 SNHLY and CDR2 FYNNEI. The ends lost 7 bases at V and 3 bases at J; junction bases unmatched: 4. There are 14 residues in the CDR3. The CDR3 sequence: CASKTGDDTGELFF. The CDR3 bases are TGTGCCAGCAAGACAGGGGACGACACCGGGGAGCTGTTTTTT.

The rearrangement joins TRBV5-1 to TRBJ1-4; tentative D call: TRBD1 (5 bases). The CDR3 has 16 amino acids. Per germline, CDR1 SGHRS and CDR2 YFSETQ. V lost 3 bases to trimming and J lost 8 bases, with 20 bases between them. CDR3 nucleotides: TGCGCCAGCAGCTCCCCCCCCGGGACGGGGGGAGAAAAACTGTTTTTT. Protein: CASSSPPGTGGEKLFF.

The CDR3 region has the DNA TGTGCCAGCAGCCCGGGGGGAGGCAACACCTTC. This codes for CASSPGGGNTF. This chain links TRBV7-9 with TRBJ1-2; a possible D gene is TRBD1 (5 bases). V was shortened by 5 bases and J by 12 bases, with 13 bases between the two germline ends. This CDR3 contains 11 residues. Germline values: CDR1 SEHNR, CDR2 FQNEAQ (reference sequence).

The V call is TRBV15, the J call TRBJ2-7; 7 bases are a match to TRBD1. The CDR3 covers 16 residues. Germline CDR1 reads LNHNV; CDR2 reads YYDKDF (reference sequence). V lost 3 bases, J lost 6 bases, and 14 bases stayed unmatched. CDR3 DNA: TGTGCCACCAGCAGTTCCGGACAGGCCGAATGGGGCGAGCAGTACTTC. Translation: CATSSSGQAEWGEQYF.

Ten or more counts support this clonotype. The chain links TRBV25-1 to TRBJ2-2; tentatively, D is TRBD1 (6 bases). The CDR3 spans 13 residues. Germline V CDR1 and CDR2: MGHDK, SYGVNS. V lost 4 bases to trimming and J lost 7 bases, with 10 bases between them. This CDR3 reads CASSATGNGELFF. The CDR3 bases are TGTGCCAGCAGTGCGACAGGCAACGGGGAGCTGTTTTTT.